The 15 T cell receptor beta chains in this list originate from one sample, sequenced in a study of graft-versus-host responses after intestinal transplantation. These TCRs' antigens remain unknown. TCRdb's copy holds only in-frame clones and misses some; the assay was immunoSEQ multiplex PCR. The sample has about 120,000 clones; over 80% are singletons. The source was unstimulated CD4+ T cells sorted from spleen or lymph node cells, collected before intestinal transplant. The source of these receptors is a human donor who received an intestinal transplant.

The gene calls are TRBV18 and TRBJ2-6, with D possibly being TRBD1 (5 bases). This CDR3 spans 15 amino acids. Germline V lookup: CDR1 KGHSH, CDR2 LQKENI. V was pared by 2 bases and J by 2 bases, with 7 bases between. The CDR3 loop is CASSPSGPGANVLTF. CDR3 DNA sequence: TGTGCCAGCTCACCATCAGGGCCTGGGGCCAACGTCCTGACTTTC.

The chain employs TRBV5-4 and TRBJ2-1; a weak D match, TRBD2 (6 bases). CDR1 SGHNT and CDR2 YYREEE come from the germline V gene (reference sequence). The ends were cut back, 4 bases at V and 3 bases at J, with 11 bases in the middle. This CDR3 has 14 residues. The DNA for the CDR3 is TGTGCCAGCAGCCCCGGGACTCACTACAATGAGCAGTTCTTC. As protein: CASSPGTHYNEQFF.

This clone was counted a few times. The chain is built from TRBV6-1 and TRBJ1-2; D is ambiguous. Looked up from germline, CDR1 is MNHNS and CDR2 is SASEGT. Trimming cost V 7 bases and J 5 bases, with 8 bases left between them. The CDR3 consists of 11 residues. The CDR3, as DNA: TGTGCCAGCAAGGTCAGGTATGGCTACACCTTC. Its translation: CASKVRYGYTF.

The chain carries TRBV9 and TRBJ1-3; 8 bases are shared with TRBD1. CDR1 is SGDLS, CDR2 YYNGEE, per germline. V was pared by 7 bases and J by 2 bases, with 2 bases of the junction left unmatched. The CDR3 runs 13 residues. The CDR3 spells CASADRAGNTIYF. In DNA, the CDR3 is TGTGCCAGCGCGGACAGGGCTGGAAACACCATATATTTT.

V usage is TRBV27 and J usage is TRBJ2-1; D unclear. CDR1 MNHEY and CDR2 SMNVEV come from the germline V gene (reference sequence). Trimming removed 0 bases from V and 6 bases from J, with 15 bases in between. This CDR3 is 16 amino acids long. CDR3 nucleotides: TGTGCCAGCAGTTTATCGGTCCGCATACTCCCCAATGAGCAGTTCTTC. Translation gives CASSLSVRILPNEQFF.

The chain links TRBV27 to TRBJ2-7; 10 positions match TRBD2. Germline values: CDR1 MNHEY, CDR2 SMNVEV (reference sequence). Trimming at V came to 6 bases and at J to 2 bases, leaving 7 bases not matched to a gene. There are 15 residues in the CDR3. The CDR3 protein is CASRSPSGSTYEQYF. The CDR3 DNA follows: TGTGCCAGCAGGTCCCCTAGCGGGAGCACCTACGAGCAGTACTTC.

V usage is TRBV6-4 and J usage is TRBJ2-1, with 11 bases aligning to TRBD1. CDR3 size: 15 residues. Germline lookup yields CDR1 MRHNA and CDR2 SNTAGT. V was pared by 6 bases and J by 6 bases, with 7 bases of the junction left unmatched. CDR3 sequence: CASSRRGTGGNEQFF. CDR3 in DNA: TGTGCCAGCAGCCGAAGGGGGACAGGGGGCAATGAGCAGTTCTTC.

This clone came up once. The rearrangement joins TRBV28 to TRBJ1-5; D not resolved. This CDR3 has 19 residues. CDR1 is MDHEN and CDR2 is SYDVKM in the germline V gene. The V end lost 1 base, the J end lost 0 bases, and 19 bases lay between the germline ends. CDR3 coding DNA: TGTGCCAGCAGTTTATACACCTTCGCGACAAGCTATAGCAATCAGCCCCAGCATTTT. Its protein is CASSLYTFATSYSNQPQHF.

The V call is TRBV9, the J call TRBJ2-1; TRBD2 matches 8 bases. This CDR3 is 15 amino acids long. The ends lost 0 bases at V and 5 bases at J; junction bases unmatched: 4. Germline-derived CDR1 and CDR2 are SGDLS and YYNGEE. The CDR3 here is CASSVGLATNNEQFF. Written as DNA, the CDR3 is TGTGCCAGCAGCGTAGGACTAGCGACAAACAATGAGCAGTTCTTC.

The chain combines TRBV27 with TRBJ1-2; TRBD1 aligns across 7 bases. Looked up from germline, CDR1 is MNHEY and CDR2 is SMNVEV (reference sequence). Germline trimming cut 2 bases from V and 6 bases from J; bases unmatched to any gene: 6. The CDR3 is 14 residues long. CDR3 residues: CASSLNRGGNGYTF. The CDR3 DNA reads as TGTGCCAGCAGTTTAAACAGGGGTGGAAATGGCTACACCTTC.

The rearrangement joins TRBV10-3 to TRBJ2-7; 7 bases are a match to TRBD2. Germline trimming cut 3 bases from V and 1 base from J; bases unmatched to any gene: 3. The CDR3 is 14 residues long. Germline V gene lookup returns CDR1 ENHRY and CDR2 SYGVKD. CDR3 sequence reads: CAISDLAESYEQYF. CDR3 coding DNA: TGTGCCATCAGTGACCTAGCGGAGTCCTACGAGCAGTACTTC.

This clone was found once. Other DNA sequences within the sample encode an identical CDR3. The chain employs TRBV10-3 and TRBJ1-4, with a possible D match to TRBD1 (5 bases). Germline V CDR1 and CDR2: ENHRY, SYGVKD. V lost 9 bases, J lost 6 bases, and 14 bases lay in between. The CDR3 spans 13 residues. CDR3 amino acids: CAMQAGPDEKLFF. The CDR3 coding sequence is TGTGCCATGCAAGCGGGACCGGATGAAAAACTGTTTTTT.

The V and J genes are TRBV11-1 and TRBJ2-3, with 10 positions matching TRBD2. Germline V gives CDR1 SGHAT, CDR2 FQDESV (reference sequence). This CDR3 contains 16 residues. Trimming cost V 1 base and J 4 bases; bases outside gene matches: 5. CDR3 loop: CASSLGHLAGADTQYF. The CDR3 DNA is TGTGCCAGCAGCTTAGGCCACCTAGCGGGAGCAGATACGCAGTATTTT.

The rearrangement joins TRBV11-2 to TRBJ2-1; 7 nucleotides align to TRBD2. The J segment lost 2 bases and the V segment lost 5 bases, leaving 12 bases of the junction unmatched. This CDR3 contains 17 residues. Germline CDR1 reads SGHAT; CDR2 reads FQNNGV. CDR3 nucleotide sequence: TGTGCCAGCAGCCCTTTAATCCTAGCGGAGCCCTACAATGAGCAGTTCTTC. It yields the protein CASSPLILAEPYNEQFF.

The chain couples TRBV2 to TRBJ2-7, with 14 bases matching TRBD2. Germline-derived CDR1 and CDR2 are SNHLY and FYNNEI. This CDR3 spans 15 amino acids. J was trimmed by 2 bases and V by 6 bases; bases with no gene match: 3. CDR3 sequence (DNA): TGTGCCAGCAGGCCGACTAGCGGGAGGGCCTACGAGCAGTACTTC. The encoded protein is CASRPTSGRAYEQYF.